The rows below give T cell receptor beta chains drawn from one sample of a study of blood T cell repertoires in COVID-19. Clones were read by immunoSEQ multiplex PCR, and TCRdb kept only the in-frame ones, dropping some. The table lists under 250,000 clones, 81% of them singletons. The sample consisted of PBMCs or T cells enriched from blood (not recorded which). The receptors originated from a woman aged 50 to 60 with acute COVID-19. Each CDR3 is given with its conserved first and last residue. The D gene is left open where the match is weak. Clone size is shown for a subset of rows, as once, few, many or a class of expanded clone.

v_call: TRBV10-3; j_call: TRBJ2-3; clone_size: -; d_call: TRBD1; cdr3_nt: TGTGCCATCAGTGAGAGGACAGGTCGGGAAGGGACTACGCAGTATTTT; cdr3_aa: CAISERTGREGTTQYF
v_call: TRBV2; j_call: TRBJ2-1; clone_size: -; d_call: TRBD2; cdr3_nt: TGTGCCAGCAGTGTGCAAGCGGGGGGGTTCGATGAGCAGTTCTTC; cdr3_aa: CASSVQAGGFDEQFF
v_call: TRBV9; j_call: TRBJ1-1; clone_size: -; d_call: TRBD1; cdr3_nt: TGTGCCAGCGCGGGGAGGGGACAGGAAGCTGAAGCTTTCTTT; cdr3_aa: CASAGRGQEAEAFF
v_call: TRBV7-2; j_call: TRBJ2-2; clone_size: -; d_call: TRBD2; cdr3_nt: TGTGCCAGCAGCTTAGTAGCGGGGGCGAACACCGGGGAGCTGTTTTTT; cdr3_aa: CASSLVAGANTGELFF
v_call: TRBV3-1/TRBV3-2; j_call: TRBJ2-2; clone_size: -; d_call: TRBD1; cdr3_nt: TGTGCCAGCAGCCATGCGGGACAGGGGAAGTCCGGGGAGCTGTTTTTT; cdr3_aa: CASSHAGQGKSGELFF
v_call: TRBV7-2; j_call: TRBJ1-2; clone_size: -; d_call: -; cdr3_nt: TGTGCCAGCAGCTTAGCCTCGGTCGGGGGGTACGGCTATGGCTACACCTTC; cdr3_aa: CASSLASVGGYGYGYTF
v_call: TRBV5-6; j_call: TRBJ1-6; clone_size: -; d_call: -; cdr3_nt: TGTGCCAGCAGCCCGGACAGAGAAACGATACCCCTCCACTTT; cdr3_aa: CASSPDRETIPLHF
v_call: TRBV11-2; j_call: TRBJ2-3; clone_size: once; d_call: -; cdr3_nt: TGTGCCAGCAGCTTACAGATTGCAGATACGCAGTATTTT; cdr3_aa: CASSLQIADTQYF
v_call: TRBV7-2; j_call: TRBJ2-3; clone_size: -; d_call: TRBD2; cdr3_nt: TGTGCCAGCAGCTCCCTCCGGGGGGGGACCTCAGGAGATACGCAGTATTTT; cdr3_aa: CASSSLRGGTSGDTQYF
v_call: TRBV28; j_call: TRBJ2-6; clone_size: -; d_call: TRBD2; cdr3_nt: TGTGCCAGCGGGAGGGCAGGCGTCCTGACTTTC; cdr3_aa: CASGRAGVLTF
v_call: TRBV3-1/TRBV3-2; j_call: TRBJ2-1; clone_size: -; d_call: TRBD1; cdr3_nt: TGTGCCAGCAGCCAGATACAGGGGAGTTCTGAGCAGTTCTTC; cdr3_aa: CASSQIQGSSEQFF
v_call: TRBV19; j_call: TRBJ2-1; clone_size: -; d_call: -; cdr3_nt: TGTGCCAGTAGGGGGACTTCCAAAGGGAATGAGCAGTTCTTC; cdr3_aa: CASRGTSKGNEQFF
v_call: TRBV5-1; j_call: TRBJ2-5; clone_size: -; d_call: TRBD2; cdr3_nt: TGCGCCAGCAGCTTGGCCCTAGTAGCGGGAGCGGTTCCGAAGACCCAGTACTTC; cdr3_aa: CASSLALVAGAVPKTQYF
v_call: TRBV19; j_call: TRBJ1-2; clone_size: many; d_call: TRBD1; cdr3_nt: TGTGCCAGTAGTATCCGAGAGAGGGGGCGGAGTGGCTACACCTTC; cdr3_aa: CASSIRERGRSGYTF
v_call: TRBV5-4; j_call: TRBJ2-1; clone_size: -; d_call: TRBD2; cdr3_nt: TGTGCCAGCAGCTTTCTAGCGGGAGAAGGGAATGAGCAGTTCTTC; cdr3_aa: CASSFLAGEGNEQFF
v_call: TRBV7-9; j_call: TRBJ1-4; clone_size: -; d_call: -; cdr3_nt: TGTGCCAGCAGCTTATATAGAACAGGCCAGGAAAAACTGTTTTTT; cdr3_aa: CASSLYRTGQEKLFF
v_call: TRBV28; j_call: TRBJ2-1; clone_size: -; d_call: -; cdr3_nt: TGTGCCAGCAGTGGAGAGGGCAGGGGAAGGTCCTACAATGAGCAGTTCTTC; cdr3_aa: CASSGEGRGRSYNEQFF
v_call: TRBV24-1; j_call: TRBJ2-1; clone_size: -; d_call: TRBD2; cdr3_nt: TGTGCCACCAGTGATTTTGGGACTAGCGGCAATGAGCAGTTCTTC; cdr3_aa: CATSDFGTSGNEQFF
v_call: TRBV7-3; j_call: TRBJ2-7; clone_size: -; d_call: TRBD1; cdr3_nt: TGTGCCAGCAGCCCAGACAGGGTTGAGTCCGAGCAGTACTTC; cdr3_aa: CASSPDRVESEQYF
v_call: TRBV7-2; j_call: TRBJ2-2; clone_size: -; d_call: TRBD2; cdr3_nt: TGTGCCAGCAGTTCAGGACTAGCGGGAGGGACCGGGGAGCTGTTTTTT; cdr3_aa: CASSSGLAGGTGELFF
v_call: TRBV19; j_call: TRBJ2-1; clone_size: -; d_call: TRBD1; cdr3_nt: TGTGCCAGTAGTATGGGGACAGGGGAACCCTACAATGAGCAGTTCTTC; cdr3_aa: CASSMGTGEPYNEQFF
v_call: TRBV28; j_call: TRBJ1-4; clone_size: -; d_call: TRBD1; cdr3_nt: TGTGCCAGCAGTTTAGGCGGGACAGTTAATGAAAAACTGTTTTTT; cdr3_aa: CASSLGGTVNEKLFF